This TCR beta chain was identified in a study of blood T cell repertoires in COVID-19. Across the study: Spain, Italy and the United States supplied samples that represented acute and convalescent COVID-19. T cells, B-cell-depleted T cells, or PBMCs provided the cDNA or gDNA that served as material.

Germline-derived CDR1 and CDR2 are SGHRS and YFSETQ. J lost 2 bases, V lost 4 bases, and 8 bases had no gene match. This CDR3 has 15 amino acids. Per the original data handling: Amplification of reference gene primers provided the estimated nucleated cell counts. Method: immunoSEQ multiplex PCR; TCRdb's copy keeps in-frame clones and lacks some. V, J and clone size are taken as reported in that table, and D and trimming were inferred from the DNA itself. The table records around 220,000 clones, about 90% of them present only once. This clone was detected once. The source of this sequence is a man aged 35 to 55 with active or convalescent COVID-19. Sequences were obtained from peripheral blood. The chain uses TRBV5-1 and TRBJ1-2; TRBD1 aligns across 7 bases. The CDR3 DNA follows: TGCGCCAGCAGCGCCAGGGGACAGAGGAACTATGGCTACACCTTC. The encoded protein is CASSARGQRNYGYTF.